These T cell receptor beta chains were read from a single sample in a study of CD8+CD57+ T cells in acquired aplastic anemia. TCRdb fed the reads into MiXCR, producing one record per CDR3 protein. The data show 200,000 to 250,000 distinct CDR3 sequences, 30% to 40% seen once. The material sequenced was sorted CD4+, CD8+, or CD8+CD57+ T cells (not recorded which) from PBMCs. Source of these receptors: a human donor in good health, serving as a control. Each CDR3 is given with its conserved first and last residue. The D gene is left open where the match is weak. Some rows mark clone size as missing; the rest say once, few, many or name a class of expanded clone.

clone size	J gene	D gene	V gene	CDR3 protein	CDR3 DNA
many	TRBJ1-2	TRBD1	TRBV12-3/TRBV12-4	CASRVTGGIIHGYTF	TGTGCCAGCAGGGTCACAGGGGGTATTATTCATGGCTACACCTTC
many	TRBJ1-2	NA	TRBV7-9	CASSQGVSYGYTF	TGTGCCAGCAGCCAAGGGGTATCCTATGGCTACACCTTC
many	TRBJ1-1	NA	TRBV19	CASRPGTANTEAFF	TGTGCCAGTAGACCCGGGACGGCCAACACTGAAGCTTTCTTT
NA	TRBJ2-7	TRBD1	TRBV12-3/TRBV12-4	CASSLDRGPCEQYF	TGTGCCAGCAGTCTAGACAGGGGGCCATGCGAGCAGTACTTC
once	TRBJ1-4	TRBD1	TRBV19	CASSMYPGGGDEKLFF	TGTGCCAGTAGTATGTACCCGGGAGGGGGCGATGAAAAACTGTTTTTT
many	TRBJ2-7	TRBD1	TRBV19	CASSTSGTGGSEQYF	TGTGCCAGTAGTACCTCCGGGACAGGGGGTAGCGAGCAGTACTTC
many	TRBJ1-2	NA	TRBV7-6	CASSQAGGSSYGYTF	TGTGCCAGCAGCCAAGCGGGGGGATCGTCCTATGGCTACACCTTC
NA	TRBJ2-2	TRBD2	TRBV5-1	CASSYRPSGGAGELFF	TGCGCCAGCAGCTATCGACCGAGCGGGGGGGCCGGGGAGCTGTTTTTT
many	TRBJ1-4	NA	TRBV9	CASRRGANEKLFF	TGTGCCAGCAGAAGGGGGGCTAATGAAAAACTGTTTTTT
many	TRBJ2-6	TRBD2	TRBV10-3	CAITGLAGAGANVLTF	TGTGCCATCACCGGACTAGCGGGAGCTGGGGCCAACGTCCTGACTTTC
few	TRBJ2-2	NA	TRBV4-1	CASSQRGLPGELFF	TGCGCCAGCAGCCAGCGGGGCCTACCCGGGGAGCTGTTTTTT
many	TRBJ1-2	NA	TRBV19	CASSPRQRGYTF	TGTGCCAGTAGTCCTCGACAGAGAGGCTACACCTTC
few	TRBJ2-7	NA	TRBV15	CATSRENRGGEQYF	TGTGCCACCAGCAGAGAGAACAGGGGGGGCGAGCAGTACTTC
NA	TRBJ2-5	TRBD2	TRBV13	CASSVISLAGGKETQYF	TGTGCCAGCAGCGTCATTAGTCTAGCGGGGGGAAAAGAGACCCAGTACTTC
many	TRBJ2-5	NA	TRBV7-9	CASSLIVPPRETQYF	TGTGCCAGCAGCTTAATTGTCCCTCCGCGAGAGACCCAGTACTTC
many	TRBJ2-3	NA	TRBV20-1	CSARGHLTDTQYF	TGCAGTGCGAGGGGTCATTTAACAGATACGCAGTATTTT
many	TRBJ1-1	NA	TRBV2	CASSEALTHNTEAFF	TGTGCCAGCAGTGAAGCGCTTACCCACAACACTGAAGCTTTCTTT
many	TRBJ1-5	TRBD1	TRBV19	CASSLHRGFGLQPQHF	TGTGCCAGTAGTTTACACAGGGGATTTGGTCTTCAGCCCCAGCATTTT
many	TRBJ2-1	NA	TRBV7-9	CATFGGLYNEQFF	TGTGCCACATTCGGGGGACTCTACAATGAGCAGTTCTTC
many	TRBJ1-2	NA	TRBV5-4	CASRRTGSNYGYTF	TGTGCCAGCAGAAGAACGGGATCAAACTATGGCTACACCTTC
many	TRBJ1-1	NA	TRBV29-1	CSVELQGGTEAFF	TGCAGCGTTGAACTACAGGGTGGAACTGAAGCTTTCTTT
many	TRBJ1-1	TRBD1	TRBV7-2	CASSLTTGTGRTEAFF	TGTGCCAGCAGCTTAACCACCGGGACAGGGAGGACTGAAGCTTTCTTT
many	TRBJ1-4	TRBD1	TRBV2	CASEGGQLNEKLFF	TGTGCCAGCGAGGGGGGACAGCTTAATGAAAAACTGTTTTTT
NA	TRBJ2-7	NA	TRBV5-1	CASSLREETGSYEQYF	TGCGCCAGCAGCTTGAGGGAGGAGACAGGTTCTTACGAGCAGTACTTC
many	TRBJ1-3	TRBD1	TRBV9	CASSVATIETGTGNTIYF	TGTGCCAGCAGCGTAGCTACAATTGAGACAGGGACTGGAAACACCATATATTTT
few	TRBJ1-2	TRBD1	TRBV11-2	CASSARQGDYGYTF	TGTGCCAGCAGCGCCAGACAGGGGGACTATGGCTACACCTTC
many	TRBJ2-7	NA	TRBV11-2	CASSQSGTQIHEQYF	TGTGCCAGCAGCCAGTCCGGGACCCAGATACACGAGCAGTACTTC
once	TRBJ2-7	TRBD1	TRBV15	CATSRGRTGECYEQYF	TGTGCCACCAGCAGAGGCCGGACAGGGGAGTGCTACGAGCAGTACTTC
NA	TRBJ2-7	NA	TRBV2	CASLPRDPSYEQYF	TGTGCCAGCTTACCAAGGGACCCCTCCTACGAGCAGTACTTC
NA	TRBJ1-6	NA	TRBV24-1	CATIRPPGPPYPLHF	TGTGCCACCATCCGCCCCCCGGGACCGCCTTATCCCCTCCACTTT
many	TRBJ1-2	NA	TRBV6-1	CASSVESGTDYTF	TGTGCCAGCAGCGTCGAATCCGGGACGGACTACACCTTC
NA	TRBJ2-7	TRBD2	TRBV10-1	CANMEKTSGEWYEQYF	TGCGCCAACATGGAGAAGACTAGCGGGGAATGGTACGAGCAGTACTTC
NA	TRBJ2-1	NA	TRBV15	CATSRVGLGGPNEQFF	TGTGCCACCAGCAGAGTTGGGTTGGGGGGACCAAATGAGCAGTTCTTC
NA	TRBJ2-7	TRBD2	TRBV10-3	CAISEGLAGSFYEQYF	TGTGCCATCAGTGAGGGACTAGCGGGATCCTTCTACGAGCAGTACTTC
many	TRBJ1-2	NA	TRBV6-5	CASSSRSDGYTF	TGTGCCAGCAGTTCCCGGTCGGATGGCTACACCTTC
many	TRBJ1-2	NA	TRBV12-5	CASGLAHAGYGYTF	TGTGCTAGTGGTTTAGCCCATGCTGGCTATGGCTACACCTTC
NA	TRBJ2-6	TRBD1	TRBV10-3	CAISEWQGVSGANVLTF	TGTGCCATCAGTGAGTGGCAGGGGGTTTCTGGGGCCAACGTCCTGACTTTC
once	TRBJ1-2	NA	TRBV30	CAWSLSGLNRLSYGYTF	TGTGCCTGGAGCCTATCGGGACTCAACCGACTCTCCTATGGCTACACCTTC
many	TRBJ2-5	TRBD1	TRBV7-3	CASSGTDQETQYF	TGTGCCAGCTCTGGGACAGACCAAGAGACCCAGTACTTC
NA	TRBJ1-2	NA	TRBV19	CASSILGMSGYTF	TGTGCCAGTAGCATCTTAGGCATGAGTGGCTACACCTTC
many	TRBJ1-1	NA	TRBV9	CASSVGDTEAFF	TGTGCCAGCAGCGTCGGAGACACTGAAGCTTTCTTT